This T cell receptor (beta chain) was documented in a study of blood T cells in healthy people across ages. Germline-derived CDR1 and CDR2 are MNHNS and SASEGT. The CDR3 is 17 amino acids. The use of a sample-barcoded 5' primer and a J-beta primer mix characterized a second PCR of about 7 to 12 cycles. A single record per CDR3 protein comes from TCRdb applying MiXCR to the 5' RACE reads. The sample holds 700,000 to 900,000 distinct CDR3 sequences, under 30% seen once. This same sample was also taken into another study, of T cells of mothers and their children. That work contributes: Each child contributed approximately 2.9 million TCR beta CDR3 reads, while each mother contributed over 8.5 million.

Sequenced input: blood. The receptor was isolated from a boy aged 10-17 years in good health. The chain recombines TRBV6-1 with TRBJ2-1, with 16 bases identical to TRBD2. The J call may be in error: the DNA end matches TRBJ2-5 better. CDR3 region: CASRTGTSGGAYETQYF. The DNA of the CDR3 is TGTGCCAGCAGAACCGGGACTAGCGGGGGGGCCTATGAGACCCAGTACTTC.